The sequence of this TCR beta chain was determined in a study of blood T cell repertoires in COVID-19. Germline V gene sequence: CDR1 MGHRA, CDR2 YSYEKL. The CDR3 is 13 amino acids. The ends were cut back, 2 bases at V and 8 bases at J, with 9 bases in the middle. The assay was immunoSEQ multiplex PCR, and TCRdb's table has in-frame clones only and misses some. In the table there are around 63,000 clones, roughly 90% of which are singletons. Sample: peripheral blood. The V gene is TRBV4-1, the J gene TRBJ1-4; D not certain. The sequence was obtained from a man in his fifties or sixties with active COVID-19. CDR3 bases: TGCGCCAGCAGCCAACTAATTCGGGAAAAACTGTTTTTT. Amino acid sequence: CASSQLIREKLFF.